A single sample is the source of the 29 T cell receptor beta chains below, sequenced in a study of T cell clonality in common variable immunodeficiency. The assay was immunoSEQ multiplex PCR, and TCRdb's table has in-frame clones only and misses some. The repertoire yields over 15,000 clones, none seen only once; the top ten contain less than 8%. The study, taken as a whole, reports: Reportedly, TCR beta sequences from common variable immunodeficiency showed fewer deletions and N-nucleotide insertions.

For these receptors, no antigen is known. Sequenced sample: peripheral blood mononuclear cells. The source of these receptors is a human donor with common variable immunodeficiency.

This clone has more than one count but fewer than ten. CDR3 residues: CASSVGGGRANEKLFF. CDR3 DNA (partial): TGCGCCAGCAGTGTTGGGGGCGGCAGGGCCAACGAAAAA. The chain joins TRBV10-2 to TRBJ1-4; weak D call: TRBD1 (6 bases). Sequencing ends 3 residues short of the CDR3 end; the germline J gene provides the rest. Germline CDR1 is WSHSY and CDR2 is SAAADI. Trimming cost V 4 bases and J 8 bases, with 20 bases left between them. The CDR3 totals 16 residues.

This clone was counted at least ten times. The read comes to an end 3 residues before the CDR3 does, leaving the germline J gene to fill in the end. The V and J genes are TRBV5-5 and TRBJ2-7, with D possibly being TRBD1 (6 bases). The CDR3 runs to 15 residues. Germline lookup yields CDR1 SGHKS and CDR2 YYEKEE (reference sequence). Trimming left V 4 bases short and J 3 bases short, with 17 bases between. The part of the CDR3 DNA that was read is TGTGCCAGCAGCCCCGGACAGAATAAACGCTACGAG. It yields the protein CASSPGQNKRYE. The entire CDR3 sequence reads CASSPGQNKRYEQYF.

The DNA read from the CDR3 is TGTGCCAGCAGTTACGGTAGCATGGGACACACCTACGAG. This encodes CASSYGSMGHTYE. The full CDR3 is CASSYGSMGHTYEQYF. The chain couples TRBV6-2 or TRBV6-3 to TRBJ2-7; D is perhaps TRBD1 (6 bases). The read halts 3 residues ahead of the CDR3 end, with the missing end drawn from the germline J gene. The V end lost 2 bases, the J end lost 2 bases, and 16 bases lay between the germline ends. Germline loops: CDR1 MNHEY, CDR2 SVGEGT. This CDR3 has 16 residues.

This clone was detected many times. The observed sequence ends 3 residues before the CDR3 terminus, with the missing tail filled in from the germline J gene. V is TRBV5-1 and J is TRBJ1-1; the match to TRBD1 covers 9 bases. The CDR3 spans 15 residues. Per the germline V gene, CDR1 is SGHRS and CDR2 is YFSETQ. CDR3 residues: CASSPGQGGEREAFF. The part of the CDR3 DNA that was read is TGCGCCAGCAGCCCGGGACAGGGCGGCGAACGAGAA.

A note on this clone: The CDR3 extends 3 residues past the end of the read, so its final part is completed from the germline J gene. The chain recombines TRBV7-9 with TRBJ1-2; a weak D match, TRBD1 (6 bases). The germline gives CDR1 SEHNR, CDR2 FQNEAQ (reference sequence). The CDR3 length is 14 residues. The CDR3 loop reads CASSLIGGAGGYTF. The CDR3 bases that were read are TGTGCCAGCAGCCTCATCGGGGGGGCGGGAGGC.

This clone has more than one count but fewer than ten. The read is 3 residues too short to cover the CDR3 end, so that end is filled in from the germline J gene. This chain connects TRBV5-6 to TRBJ2-7; 9 nucleotides align to TRBD2. The CDR3 covers 14 residues. CDR1 and CDR2 (germline): SGHDT, YYEEEE. V trimming: 6 bases; J trimming: 3 bases; junction bases outside the gene matches: 7. CDR3 amino acids: CASMYSGGLYEQYF. The DNA read from the CDR3 is TGTGCCAGCATGTATAGCGGGGGACTCTACGAG.

This clone was counted at least ten times. The CDR3 end is not reached by the read, which stops 3 residues before it; the germline J gene fills it in. V gene TRBV20-1 combines with J gene TRBJ2-2; TRBD2 matches 10 bases. Germline V gene data show CDR1 as DFQATT and CDR2 as SNEGSKA (reference sequence). This CDR3 has 13 residues. The V and J ends lost 6 bases and 4 bases, in that order; junction bases with no gene match: 2. The covered CDR3 bases are TGCAGTGCGGCTAGCGGGAGCACCGGGGAG. It encodes CSAASGSTGE. The whole CDR3 sequence is CSAASGSTGELFF.

This clone occurred a few times. With the read ending 3 residues before the CDR3 end, the germline J gene is used to fill in that end. The chain employs TRBV13 and TRBJ1-1; the D gene is possibly TRBD1 (5 bases). With 2 bases removed from V and 4 bases from J, the gap between germline ends came to 11 bases. Germline V gene data show CDR1 as PRHDT and CDR2 as FYEKMQ (reference sequence). The CDR3 loop spans 14 amino acids. Partial CDR3 DNA: TGTGCCAGCAGCTTATTAGCAGGGAGCACTGAA. As protein: CASSLLAGSTE. The full CDR3 sequence reads CASSLLAGSTEAFF.

About this clone: The read stops 3 residues short of the end of the CDR3; the missing end is completed from the germline J gene. The chain recombines TRBV18 with TRBJ1-5; D perhaps matches TRBD1 (6 bases). With 9 bases removed from V and 7 bases from J, the gap between germline ends came to 16 bases. The CDR3 is 13 amino acids. Germline V gives CDR1 KGHSH, CDR2 LQKENI. CDR3 protein: CASTSQGRQPQHF. The sequenced part of the CDR3 DNA is TGTGCCAGTACCTCCCAGGGGAGGCAGCCC.

Many counts were recorded for this clone. The covered CDR3 bases are TGCGCCAGCAGCTCAGTCCGGGGTTCGAACACTGAA. It specifies CASSSVRGSNTE. The entire CDR3 is CASSSVRGSNTEAFF. The V and J genes are TRBV5-1 and TRBJ1-1; D not certain. The CDR3 end falls 3 residues outside the read, so it is completed with the germline J gene. Trimming removed 3 bases from V and 1 base from J, with 13 bases in between. The CDR3 spans 15 residues. Germline V lookup: CDR1 SGHRS, CDR2 YFSETQ.

Only a few counts were recorded for this clone. The read falls 3 residues short of the CDR3 end, and the missing part is taken from the germline J gene. The gene calls are TRBV7-9 and TRBJ1-1; 7 bases match TRBD1. Losses at the gene ends were 4 bases for V and 5 bases for J; bases not matched to a gene: 7. This CDR3 has 14 amino acids. Germline values: CDR1 SEHNR, CDR2 FQNEAQ (reference sequence). Here the CDR3 reads CASSSAQGYTEAFF. The part of the CDR3 DNA that was read is TGTGCCAGCAGCTCGGCACAGGGGTATACTGAA. The full variable domain, completed using reference TRBV7-9 and TRBJ1-1, is DTGVSQNPRHKITKRGQNVTFRCDPISEHNRLYWYRQTLGQGPEFLTYFQNEAQLEKSRLLSDRFSAERPKGSFSTLEIQRTEQGDSAMYLCASSSAQGYTEAFFGQGTRLTVV.

A remark on this clone: Read sequence stops 3 residues before the CDR3 end, and the germline J gene provides the missing end. J is TRBJ1-2 and V is TRBV18; D is possibly TRBD1 (6 bases). CDR3 size: 15 residues. Trimming took 3 bases from V and 4 from J, leaving 15 bases between them. CDR1 and CDR2 from the germline V gene are KGHSH and LQKENI. CDR3 DNA, as far as it was read: TGTGCCAGCTCACCGACCGGAGGGGGATTCTATGGC. Amino acids: CASSPTGGGFYG. The whole CDR3 sequence reads CASSPTGGGFYGYTF. The whole variable domain, filled in from reference TRBV18 and TRBJ1-2, reads NAGVMQNPRHLVRRRGQEARLRCSPMKGHSHVYWYRQLPEEGLKFMVYLQKENIIDESGMPKERFSAEFPKEGPSILRIQQVVRGDSAAYFCASSPTGGGFYGYTFGSGTRLTVV.

This clone was recorded a few times. The junction and the germline gene differ at one end; a read error may be behind it. With the read ending 3 residues before the CDR3 end, the germline J gene is used to fill in that end. The chain carries TRBV7-2 and TRBJ1-5; 11 bases are a match to TRBD1. CDR1 is SGHTA and CDR2 is FQGNSA in the germline V gene. The CDR3 is made up of 15 amino acids. The chain's CDR3 is CASSLGTGGNKPQHF. The covered CDR3 bases are TGTGCCAGCAGCTTAGGGACAGGGGGCAATAAGCCC.

This clone was detected a few times. The read finishes 3 residues shy of the CDR3 end, and the germline J gene is used to complete it. The chain links TRBV5-1 to TRBJ1-1; possibly TRBD1 for D (6 bases). The CDR3 is made up of 16 amino acids. Trimming cost V 2 bases and J 1 base, with 15 bases left between them. Per germline, CDR1 SGHRS and CDR2 YFSETQ. The covered CDR3 bases are TGCGCCAGCAGCTTCGCCGGGACAATCAGGAACACTGAA. This codes for CASSFAGTIRNTE. The full CDR3 protein reads CASSFAGTIRNTEAFF.

This clone was detected only a few times. The read finishes 3 residues shy of the CDR3 end, and the germline J gene is used to complete it. The chain joins TRBV2 to TRBJ1-1, with TRBD1 as a possible D gene (6 bases). Deletions cut 6 bases from V and 7 bases from J, with 12 bases between. The germline V gene has CDR1 SNHLY and CDR2 FYNNEI. The CDR3 is made up of 12 amino acids. The chain's CDR3 is CASRGGRGEAFF. The covered CDR3 bases are TGTGCCAGCAGAGGGGGTAGAGGTGAA.

The part of the CDR3 DNA that was read is TGTGCCAGCAGGCTGGACAGGTTCTCCTCCTACGAG. It translates to CASRLDRFSSYE. The full-length CDR3 reads as CASRLDRFSSYEQYF. The V gene is TRBV6-2 or TRBV6-3, the J gene TRBJ2-7, with TRBD1 matching over 7 bases. The DNA ends 3 residues before the CDR3 does, and the rest of the CDR3 is filled in from the germline J gene. Germline V lookup: CDR1 MNHEY, CDR2 SVGEGT. This CDR3 is 15 amino acids long. With V trimmed by 6 bases and J by 0 bases, 8 bases remained unmatched.

This clone was observed a handful of times. The CDR3 end falls 3 residues outside the read, so it is completed with the germline J gene. J is TRBJ1-2 and V is TRBV6-4, with TRBD1 matching over 9 bases. The length of the CDR3 is 17 residues. J gave up 2 bases and V 2 bases, and 9 bases lay outside the gene matches. The germline gives CDR1 MRHNA, CDR2 SNTAGT. This CDR3 reads CASSDLPGQGTNYGYTF. The covered CDR3 bases are TGTGCCAGCAGTGACCTCCCGGGACAGGGAACAAACTATGGC.

This clone was seen repeatedly, ten times or more. The DNA ends 3 residues before the CDR3 does, and the rest of the CDR3 is filled in from the germline J gene. The chain joins TRBV2 to TRBJ2-3; D ambiguous. The length of the CDR3 is 14 residues. V dropped 3 bases and J dropped 1 base, with 8 bases sitting between them. Germline loops: CDR1 SNHLY, CDR2 FYNNEI. The CDR3 sequence is CASSDSAGTDTQYF. CDR3 bases read: TGTGCCAGCAGTGACTCGGCGGGCACAGATACG.

This clone was recorded a few times. The CDR3 is cut off 3 residues early in the read; its end comes from the germline J gene. The rearrangement links TRBV7-9 to TRBJ1-3; TRBD1 matches at 9 bases. With 10 bases clipped from V and 2 bases from J, the junction kept 6 bases outside the gene matches. Looked up from germline, CDR1 is SEHNR and CDR2 is FQNEAQ (reference sequence). This CDR3 spans 14 amino acids. Partial CDR3 DNA: TGTGCCACAGCCGGGACAGGGACTGGAAACACC. It is translated as CATAGTGTGNT. The whole CDR3 is CATAGTGTGNTIYF.

About this clone itself: The observed sequence ends 3 residues before the CDR3 terminus, with the missing tail filled in from the germline J gene. The chain combines TRBV18 with TRBJ1-1; 7 nucleotides match TRBD1. V trimming: 3 bases; J trimming: 0 bases; junction bases outside the gene matches: 13. Germline CDR1 reads KGHSH; CDR2 reads LQKENI. This CDR3 has 18 residues. The sequenced CDR3 bases are TGTGCCAGCTCACCTCCGACAGGGAGTGTAGGAATGAACACTGAA. The encoded protein is CASSPPTGSVGMNTE. The whole CDR3 region reads CASSPPTGSVGMNTEAFF.

Comments on this clone: The CDR3 extends 3 residues past the end of the read, so its final part is completed from the germline J gene. The chain employs TRBV6-1 and TRBJ1-6; 9 bases align to TRBD1. Trimming cost V 4 bases and J 7 bases; bases outside gene matches: 5. CDR3 length: 15 amino acids. Germline CDR1 is MNHNS and CDR2 is SASEGT. The part of the CDR3 DNA that was read is TGTGCCAGCAGTGGACCAGGGACAGGGAATTCACCC. Translation: CASSGPGTGNSP. The complete CDR3 reads CASSGPGTGNSPLHF.

This clone is medium-sized within its sample. Read coverage stops 3 residues before the CDR3 terminus; the germline J gene supplies the remainder. The rearrangement uses TRBV5-1 and TRBJ1-1; TRBD1 matches at 8 bases. In germline, CDR1 is SGHRS, CDR2 YFSETQ. The J segment lost 1 base and the V segment lost 5 bases, leaving 7 bases of the junction unmatched. CDR3 length equals 15 residues. CDR3 DNA, as far as it was read: TGCGCCAGCAGTTACCAGGGGGCCCCGAACACTGAA. This translates into CASSYQGAPNTE. The whole CDR3 sequence reads CASSYQGAPNTEAFF.

This clone has at least ten counts. The read terminates 3 residues ahead of where the CDR3 ends, so the germline J gene completes it. This chain joins TRBV11-2 and TRBJ1-1, with TRBD1 identical over 8 bases. The V gene end was trimmed by 3 bases and the J gene end by 1 base; junction bases not matched to a gene: 1. The CDR3 contains 14 residues. Germline CDR1 is SGHAT and CDR2 is FQNNGV. Partial CDR3 DNA: TGTGCCAGCAGCTTTGGACAGGGGAACACTGAA. Encoded protein: CASSFGQGNTE. The CDR3, in full, reads CASSFGQGNTEAFF. Complete variable domain (other parts from reference TRBV11-2 and TRBJ1-1): EAGVAQSPRYKIIEKRQSVAFWCNPISGHATLYWYQQILGQGPKLLIQFQNNGVVDDSQLPKDRFSAERLKGVDSTLKIQPAKLEDSAVYLCASSFGQGNTEAFFGQGTRLTVV.

Remarks on this clone: Coverage ceases 3 residues before the CDR3 finishes, and the germline J gene fills in the end. This chain joins TRBV7-9 and TRBJ2-5, with D possibly matching TRBD2 (6 bases). The CDR3 length is 15 residues. Trimming removed 1 base from V and 2 bases from J, with 11 bases in between. The V gene's germline CDR1 is SEHNR and CDR2 FQNEAQ (reference sequence). Incomplete CDR3 DNA: TGTGCCAGCAGCTTAGGGGCGGGAATACAAGAGACC. It specifies CASSLGAGIQET. The whole CDR3 protein reads CASSLGAGIQETQYF.

This clone turned up a few times. The DNA ends 3 residues before the CDR3 does, and the rest of the CDR3 is filled in from the germline J gene. V is TRBV7-2 and J is TRBJ1-5; no clear D. CDR1 and CDR2 (germline): SGHTA, FQGNSA. Trimming removed 5 bases at V and 7 bases at J, with 18 bases between. The CDR3 extends over 15 amino acids. The covered CDR3 bases are TGTGCCAGCAGCCTAGGTGACATGAGGCGCCAGCCC. Amino acids: CASSLGDMRRQP. In full, the CDR3 is CASSLGDMRRQPQHF.

Points on this clone: The read halts 3 residues ahead of the CDR3 end, with the missing end drawn from the germline J gene. The V gene is TRBV19, the J gene TRBJ2-1; 10 bases map to TRBD1. The CDR3 loop spans 15 amino acids. CDR1 is LNHDA, CDR2 SQIVND, per germline (reference sequence). Losses at the gene ends were 7 bases for V and 7 bases for J; bases not matched to a gene: 10. The CDR3 spells CASTQGQGLTNEQFF. Partial CDR3 DNA: TGTGCCAGTACTCAGGGACAGGGGCTGACGAATGAG.

There are many counts of this clone. The read is 3 residues too short to cover the CDR3 end, so that end is filled in from the germline J gene. V is TRBV7-6 and J is TRBJ1-1; D is perhaps TRBD1 (5 bases). This CDR3 is 13 amino acids long. Trimming shortened V by 3 bases and J by 2 bases, and 7 bases separated the two germline ends. CDR1 is SGHVS, CDR2 FNYEAQ, per germline. The part of the CDR3 DNA that was read is TGTGCCAGCAGCTTCGACAGCAACACTGAA. Its protein product is CASSFDSNTE. The CDR3 as a whole reads CASSFDSNTEAFF.

CDR3 loop: CASSEGKNTEAFF. The part of the CDR3 DNA that was read is TGTGCCAGCAGTGAAGGTAAGAACACTGAA. V is TRBV6-1 and J is TRBJ1-1; no definite D call. The CDR3 end falls 3 residues outside the read, so it is completed with the germline J gene. Between the trimmed V and J ends, which lost 1 base and 1 base, there was a span of 4 bases. Germline CDR1 MNHNS, CDR2 SASEGT. The CDR3 runs 13 residues.

This clone was recorded a few times. The read ends 3 residues before the CDR3 terminus; that terminus is restored from the germline J gene. V is TRBV5-1 and J is TRBJ2-3, with 7 bases lining up with TRBD2. Germline V gene data show CDR1 as SGHRS and CDR2 as YFSETQ. The CDR3 extends over 15 amino acids. The V and J ends lost 0 bases and 4 bases, in that order; junction bases with no gene match: 5. The DNA read from the CDR3 is TGCGCCAGCAGCTTGGTTGGGACTATGGCAGATACG. The encoded protein is CASSLVGTMADT. The CDR3 as a whole reads CASSLVGTMADTQYF.